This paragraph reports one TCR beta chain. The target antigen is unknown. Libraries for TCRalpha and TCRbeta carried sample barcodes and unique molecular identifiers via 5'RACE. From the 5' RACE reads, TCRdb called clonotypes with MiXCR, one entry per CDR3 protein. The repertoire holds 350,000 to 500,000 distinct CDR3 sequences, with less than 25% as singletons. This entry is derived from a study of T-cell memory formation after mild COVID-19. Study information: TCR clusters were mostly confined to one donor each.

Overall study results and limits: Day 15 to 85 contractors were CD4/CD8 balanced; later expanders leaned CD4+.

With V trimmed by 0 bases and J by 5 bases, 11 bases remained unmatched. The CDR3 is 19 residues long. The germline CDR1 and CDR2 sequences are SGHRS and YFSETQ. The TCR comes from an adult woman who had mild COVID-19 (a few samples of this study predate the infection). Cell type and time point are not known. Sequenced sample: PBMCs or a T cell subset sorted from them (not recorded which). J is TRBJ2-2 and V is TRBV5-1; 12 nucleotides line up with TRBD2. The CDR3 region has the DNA TGCGCCAGCAGCTTGGGATCTACCGGGACTAGCGGGTTTACCGGGGAGCTGTTTTTT. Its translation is CASSLGSTGTSGFTGELFF. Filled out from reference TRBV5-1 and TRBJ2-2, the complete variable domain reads KAGVTQTPRYLIKTRGQQVTLSCSPISGHRSVSWYQQTPGQGLQFLFEYFSETQRNKGNFPGRFSGRQFSNSRSEMNVSTLELGDSALYLCASSLGSTGTSGFTGELFFGEGSRLTVL.